This T cell receptor beta chain originates from a study of identical twins. Study findings and constraints: Insertion counts were lower in abundant cord blood beta clonotypes, a trend that memory repertoires did not show.

The CDR3 contains 13 residues. V dropped 3 bases and J dropped 3 bases, with 9 bases sitting between them. This clonotype was observed a handful of times. Its specificity is unknown. TCRdb re-called the 5' RACE reads with MiXCR, one entry per CDR3 protein. The table includes roughly 190,000 distinct CDR3 sequences, 15% to 20% detected once. This sample also appeared in a second study, on T cells expressing NK-cell markers. As reported in that work: It was from sorted CD3+CD56+NKG2C+, CD3+CD56+NKG2C- and CD3+CD56-NKG2C+ T cells that TCR beta repertoires came. Sequencing covered eight donors, seven HCMV-seropositive and one seronegative.

The sequence came from a young woman in good health. V gene TRBV12-3 or TRBV12-4 combines with J gene TRBJ2-7; D is perhaps TRBD2 (6 bases). The sequenced material came from CD8+ T cells sorted from blood. Here the CDR3 DNA reads TGTGCCAGCAGTTTTGGAGGGAACTACGAGCAGTACTTC. Its protein product is CASSFGGNYEQYF.